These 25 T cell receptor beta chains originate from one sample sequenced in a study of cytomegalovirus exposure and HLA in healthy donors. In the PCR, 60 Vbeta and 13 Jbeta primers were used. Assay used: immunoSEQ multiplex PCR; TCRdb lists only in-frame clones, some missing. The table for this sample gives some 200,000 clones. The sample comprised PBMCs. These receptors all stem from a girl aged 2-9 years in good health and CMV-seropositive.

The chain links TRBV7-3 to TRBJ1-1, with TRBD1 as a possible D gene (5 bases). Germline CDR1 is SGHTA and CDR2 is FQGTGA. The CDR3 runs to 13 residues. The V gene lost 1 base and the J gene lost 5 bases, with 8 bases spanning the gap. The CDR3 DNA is TGTGCCAGCAGCTTAAGCGGGGGGACTGAAGCTTTCTTT. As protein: CASSLSGGTEAFF.

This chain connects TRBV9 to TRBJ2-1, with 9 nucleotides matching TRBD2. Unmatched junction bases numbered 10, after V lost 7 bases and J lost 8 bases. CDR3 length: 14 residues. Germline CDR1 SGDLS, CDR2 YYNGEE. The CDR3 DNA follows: TGTGCCAGCCGGGGACTAGCAGTACGAGATGAGCAGTTCTTC. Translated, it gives CASRGLAVRDEQFF.

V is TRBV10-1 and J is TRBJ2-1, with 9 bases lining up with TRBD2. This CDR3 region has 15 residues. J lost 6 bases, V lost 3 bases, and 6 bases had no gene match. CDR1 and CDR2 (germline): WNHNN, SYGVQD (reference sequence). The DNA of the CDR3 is TGCGCCAGCAGTGATGGTAGCGGGGGACCCAATGAGCAGTTCTTC. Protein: CASSDGSGGPNEQFF.

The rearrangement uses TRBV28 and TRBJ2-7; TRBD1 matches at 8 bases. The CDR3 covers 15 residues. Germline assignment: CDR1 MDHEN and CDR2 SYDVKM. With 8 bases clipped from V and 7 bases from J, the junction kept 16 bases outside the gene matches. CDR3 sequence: CASLIPGQEVGEQYF. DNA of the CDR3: TGTGCCAGCCTTATTCCGGGACAGGAGGTCGGGGAGCAGTACTTC.

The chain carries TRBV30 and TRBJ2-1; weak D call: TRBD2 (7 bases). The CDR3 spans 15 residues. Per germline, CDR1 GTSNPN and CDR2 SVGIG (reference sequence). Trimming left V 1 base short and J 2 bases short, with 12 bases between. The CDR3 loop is CAWSGGGPTYNEQFF. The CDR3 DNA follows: TGTGCCTGGAGTGGGGGGGGCCCCACCTACAATGAGCAGTTCTTC.

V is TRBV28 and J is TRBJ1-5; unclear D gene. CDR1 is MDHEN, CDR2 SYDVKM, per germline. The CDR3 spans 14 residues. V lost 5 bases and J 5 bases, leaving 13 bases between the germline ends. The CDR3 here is CASSLTPPHQPQHF. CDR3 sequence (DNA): TGTGCCAGCAGTCTAACTCCACCCCATCAGCCCCAGCATTTT.

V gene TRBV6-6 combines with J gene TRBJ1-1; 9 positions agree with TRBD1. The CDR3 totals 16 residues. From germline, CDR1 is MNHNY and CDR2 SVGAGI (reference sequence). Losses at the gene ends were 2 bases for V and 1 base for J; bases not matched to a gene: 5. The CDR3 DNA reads TGTGCCAGCAGTTACCCCCCGACAGGGGGGAACACTGAAGCTTTCTTT. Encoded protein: CASSYPPTGGNTEAFF.

This CDR3 is CASSKPLGTGHEKLFF. The CDR3 nucleotides read TGTGCCAGCAGTAAACCTTTAGGGACAGGGCATGAAAAACTGTTTTTT. The chain employs TRBV28 and TRBJ1-4; 9 bases agree with TRBD1. Unmatched junction bases numbered 10, after V lost 5 bases and J lost 6 bases. CDR1 is MDHEN, CDR2 SYDVKM, per germline. The CDR3 runs to 16 residues.

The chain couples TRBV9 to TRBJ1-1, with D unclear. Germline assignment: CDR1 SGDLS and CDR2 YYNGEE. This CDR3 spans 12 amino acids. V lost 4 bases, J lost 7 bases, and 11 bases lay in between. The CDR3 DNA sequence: TGTGCCAGCAGCTCCAGAAAGTATGAAGCTTTCTTT. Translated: CASSSRKYEAFF. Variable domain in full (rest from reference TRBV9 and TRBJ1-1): DSGVTQTPKHLITATGQRVTLRCSPRSGDLSVYWYQQSLDQGLQFLIQYYNGEERAKGNILERFSAQQFPDLHSELNLSSLELGDSALYFCASSSRKYEAFFGQGTRLTVV.

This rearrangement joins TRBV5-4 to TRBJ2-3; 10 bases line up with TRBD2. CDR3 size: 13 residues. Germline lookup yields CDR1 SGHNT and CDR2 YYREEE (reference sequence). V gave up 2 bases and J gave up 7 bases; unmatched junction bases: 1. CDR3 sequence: CASSLAGGHTQYF. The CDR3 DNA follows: TGTGCCAGCAGCTTAGCGGGAGGGCATACGCAGTATTTT.

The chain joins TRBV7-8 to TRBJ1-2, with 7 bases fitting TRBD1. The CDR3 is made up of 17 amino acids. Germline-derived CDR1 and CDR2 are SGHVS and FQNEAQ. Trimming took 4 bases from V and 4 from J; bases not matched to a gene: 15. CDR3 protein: CASSSKARGQPSYGYTF. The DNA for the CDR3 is TGTGCCAGCAGCTCTAAGGCACGGGGACAGCCGAGCTATGGCTACACCTTC. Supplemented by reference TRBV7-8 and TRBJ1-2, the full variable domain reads GAGVSQSPRYKVAKRGQDVALRCDPISGHVSLFWYQQALGQGPEFLTYFQNEAQLDKSGLPSDRFFAERPEGSVSTLKIQRTQQEDSAVYLCASSSKARGQPSYGYTFGSGTRLTVV.

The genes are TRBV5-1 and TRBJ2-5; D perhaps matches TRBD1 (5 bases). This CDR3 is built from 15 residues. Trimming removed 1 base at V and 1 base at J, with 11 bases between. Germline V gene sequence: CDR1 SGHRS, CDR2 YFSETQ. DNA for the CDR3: TGCGCCAGCAGCTTGTCTGGGGCGGCCCAAGAGACCCAGTACTTC. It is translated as CASSLSGAAQETQYF.

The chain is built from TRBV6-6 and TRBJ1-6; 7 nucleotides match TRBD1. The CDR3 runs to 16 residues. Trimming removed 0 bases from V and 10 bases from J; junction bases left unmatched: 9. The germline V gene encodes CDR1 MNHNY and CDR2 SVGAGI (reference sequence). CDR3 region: CASSYSPGTVGSPLHF. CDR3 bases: TGTGCCAGCAGTTACTCCCCCGGGACAGTTGGCTCACCCCTCCACTTT.

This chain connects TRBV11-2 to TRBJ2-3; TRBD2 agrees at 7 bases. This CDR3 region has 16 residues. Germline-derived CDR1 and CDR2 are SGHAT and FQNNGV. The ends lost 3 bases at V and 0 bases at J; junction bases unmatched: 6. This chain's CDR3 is CASSFLAGASTDTQYF. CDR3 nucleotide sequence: TGTGCCAGCAGCTTCTTAGCGGGTGCTAGCACAGATACGCAGTATTTT.

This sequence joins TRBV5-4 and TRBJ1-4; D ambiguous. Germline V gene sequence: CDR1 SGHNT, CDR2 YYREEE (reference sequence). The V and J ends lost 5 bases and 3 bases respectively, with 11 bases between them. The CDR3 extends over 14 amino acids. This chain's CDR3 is CASSRLAANEKLFF. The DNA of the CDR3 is TGTGCCAGCAGTCGCCTGGCGGCTAATGAAAAACTGTTTTTT.

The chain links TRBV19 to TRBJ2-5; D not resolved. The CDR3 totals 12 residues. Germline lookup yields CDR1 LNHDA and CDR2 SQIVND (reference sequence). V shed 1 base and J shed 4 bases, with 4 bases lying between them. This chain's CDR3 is CASSIAGETQYF. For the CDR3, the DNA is TGTGCCAGTAGTATAGCCGGAGAGACCCAGTACTTC. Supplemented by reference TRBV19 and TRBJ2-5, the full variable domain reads DGGITQSPKYLFRKEGQNVTLSCEQNLNHDAMYWYRQDPGQGLRLIYYSQIVNDFQKGDIAEGYSVSREKKESFPLTVTSAQKNPTAFYLCASSIAGETQYFGPGTRLLVL.

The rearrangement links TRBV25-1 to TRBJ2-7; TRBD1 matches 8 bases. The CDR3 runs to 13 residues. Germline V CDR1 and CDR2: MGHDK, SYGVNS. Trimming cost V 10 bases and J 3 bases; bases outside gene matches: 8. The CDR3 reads CATSGQGVYEQYF. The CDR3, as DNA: TGTGCCACCTCCGGACAGGGAGTCTACGAGCAGTACTTC.

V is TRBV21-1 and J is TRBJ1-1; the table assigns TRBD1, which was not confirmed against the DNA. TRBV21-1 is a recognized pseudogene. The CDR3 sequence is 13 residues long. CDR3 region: CASSIDNPGEAFF. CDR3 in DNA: TGTGCCAGCAGCATCGACAACCCTGGAGAAGCTTTCTTT.

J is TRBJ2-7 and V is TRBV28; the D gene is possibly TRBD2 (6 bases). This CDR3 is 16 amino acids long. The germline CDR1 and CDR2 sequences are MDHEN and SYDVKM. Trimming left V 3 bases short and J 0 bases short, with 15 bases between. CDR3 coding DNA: TGTGCCAGCAGTTTTCGGGGGACCCTCCTCTCCTACGAGCAGTACTTC. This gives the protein CASSFRGTLLSYEQYF.

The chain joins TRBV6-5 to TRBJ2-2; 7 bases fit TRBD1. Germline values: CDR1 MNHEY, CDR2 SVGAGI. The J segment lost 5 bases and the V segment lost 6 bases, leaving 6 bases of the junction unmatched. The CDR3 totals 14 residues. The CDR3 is CASSQGQKTGELFF. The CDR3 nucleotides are TGTGCCAGCAGCCAGGGACAGAAGACCGGGGAGCTGTTTTTT.

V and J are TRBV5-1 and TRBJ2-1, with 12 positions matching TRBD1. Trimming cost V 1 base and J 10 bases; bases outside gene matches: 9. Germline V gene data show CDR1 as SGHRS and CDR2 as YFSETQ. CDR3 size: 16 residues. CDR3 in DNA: TGCGCCAGCAGCTTGATCGGGACAGGGGGCTTAGAAGAGCAGTTCTTC. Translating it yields CASSLIGTGGLEEQFF.

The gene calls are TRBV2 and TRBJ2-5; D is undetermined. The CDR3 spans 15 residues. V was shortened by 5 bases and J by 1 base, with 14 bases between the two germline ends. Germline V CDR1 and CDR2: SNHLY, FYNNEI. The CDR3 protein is CASSLPLGSQETQYF. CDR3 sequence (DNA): TGTGCCAGCAGTCTACCACTGGGCAGCCAAGAGACCCAGTACTTC.

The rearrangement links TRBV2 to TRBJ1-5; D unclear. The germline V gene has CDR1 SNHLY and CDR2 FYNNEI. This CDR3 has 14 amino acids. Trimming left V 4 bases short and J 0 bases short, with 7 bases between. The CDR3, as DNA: TGTGCCAGCAGTGCCACCTATAGCAATCAGCCCCAGCATTTT. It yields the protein CASSATYSNQPQHF.

In DNA form, the CDR3 reads TGTGCCAGTAGTATGCGACTAAGAACCTACAATGAGCAGTTCTTC. Translating gives CASSMRLRTYNEQFF. J is TRBJ2-1 and V is TRBV19, with a possible D match to TRBD2 (5 bases). CDR1 and CDR2 from the germline V gene are LNHDA and SQIVND (reference sequence). Trimming cost V 3 bases and J 2 bases, with 11 bases left between them. CDR3 length equals 15 residues.

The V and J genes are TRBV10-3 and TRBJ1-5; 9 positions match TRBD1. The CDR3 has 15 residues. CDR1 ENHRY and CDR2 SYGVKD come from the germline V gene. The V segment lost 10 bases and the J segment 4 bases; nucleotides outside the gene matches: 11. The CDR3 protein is CATKIGTGINQPQHF. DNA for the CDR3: TGTGCCACGAAAATCGGGACAGGGATAAATCAGCCCCAGCATTTT.